The 2 T cell receptor beta chains listed next were all sequenced from one sample in a study of blood T cells in healthy people across ages. Through a sample-barcoded 5' primer and a J-beta primer mix, a second PCR was run for roughly 7 to 11 cycles. TCRdb re-analysed the 5' RACE reads in MiXCR, keeping a single row per CDR3 protein. The sample includes some 700,000 distinct CDR3 sequences, approximately 39% of them seen just once. Input material: blood. The receptors derive from a woman aged 55-69 years in good health.

With regard to this clonotype: Given a much more abundant clone one base away, this may be a read error. The rearrangement joins TRBV10-3 to TRBJ2-1; weak D call: TRBD2 (7 bases). V was shortened by 3 bases and J by 2 bases, with 11 bases between the two germline ends. The CDR3 contains 15 residues. The germline V gene encodes CDR1 ENHRY and CDR2 SYGVKD. The CDR3 is CAISEGGAPYNEQFF. The DNA for the CDR3 is TGTGCCATCAGTGAAGGGGGGGCCCCCTACAATGAGCAGTTCTTC.

The chain links TRBV20-1 to TRBJ2-4; TRBD2 might be the D (5 bases). The DNA end is a closer match to TRBJ2-7, so the J assignment may be wrong. This CDR3 is built from 15 residues. CDR1 and CDR2 from the germline V gene are DFQATT and SNEGSKA (reference sequence). The CDR3 reads CSANKPTGVRYEQYF. DNA of the CDR3: TGCAGTGCTAACAAACCCACCGGGGTGCGCTACGAGCAGTACTTC.